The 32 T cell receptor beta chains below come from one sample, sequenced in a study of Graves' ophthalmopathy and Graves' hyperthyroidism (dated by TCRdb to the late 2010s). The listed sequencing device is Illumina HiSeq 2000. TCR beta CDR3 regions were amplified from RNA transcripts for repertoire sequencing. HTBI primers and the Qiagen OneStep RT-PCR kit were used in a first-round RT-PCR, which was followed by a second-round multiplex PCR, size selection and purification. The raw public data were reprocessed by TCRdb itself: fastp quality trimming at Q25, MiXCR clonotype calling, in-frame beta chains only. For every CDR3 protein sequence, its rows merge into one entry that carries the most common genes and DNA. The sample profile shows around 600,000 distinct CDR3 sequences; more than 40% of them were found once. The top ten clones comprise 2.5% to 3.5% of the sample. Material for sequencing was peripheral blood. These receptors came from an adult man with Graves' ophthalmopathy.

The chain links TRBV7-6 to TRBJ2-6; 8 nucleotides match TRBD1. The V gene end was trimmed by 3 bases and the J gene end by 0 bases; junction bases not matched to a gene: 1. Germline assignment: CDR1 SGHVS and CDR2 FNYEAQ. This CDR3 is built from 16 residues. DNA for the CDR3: TGTGCCAGCAGCTTGGACAGGGCCTCTGGGGCCAACGTCCTGACTTTC. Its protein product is CASSLDRASGANVLTF.

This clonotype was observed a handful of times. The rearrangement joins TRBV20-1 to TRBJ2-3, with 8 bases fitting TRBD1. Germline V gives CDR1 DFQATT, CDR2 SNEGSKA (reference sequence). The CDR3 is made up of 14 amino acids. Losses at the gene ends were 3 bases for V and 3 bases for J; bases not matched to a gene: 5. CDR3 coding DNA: TGCAGTGCTAGCTCAGGGGGCAGAACAGATACGCAGTATTTT. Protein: CSASSGGRTDTQYF.

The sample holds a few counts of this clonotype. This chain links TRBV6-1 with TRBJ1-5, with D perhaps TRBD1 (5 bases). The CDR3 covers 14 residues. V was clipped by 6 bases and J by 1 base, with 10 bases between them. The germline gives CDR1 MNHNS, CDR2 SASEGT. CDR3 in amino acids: CASRTQGSNQPQHF. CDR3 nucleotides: TGTGCCAGCAGGACGCAGGGAAGCAATCAGCCCCAGCATTTT.

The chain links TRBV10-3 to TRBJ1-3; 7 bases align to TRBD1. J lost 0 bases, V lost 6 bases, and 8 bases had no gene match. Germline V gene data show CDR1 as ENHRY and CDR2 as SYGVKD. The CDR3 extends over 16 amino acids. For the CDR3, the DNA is TGTGCCATCAGCCCCCAGGACAGGCCCTCTGGAAACACCATATATTTT. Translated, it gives CAISPQDRPSGNTIYF.

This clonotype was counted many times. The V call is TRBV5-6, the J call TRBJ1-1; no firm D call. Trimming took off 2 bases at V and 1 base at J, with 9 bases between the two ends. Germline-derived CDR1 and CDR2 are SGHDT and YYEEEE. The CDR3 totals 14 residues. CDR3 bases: TGTGCCAGCAGCTTCGGACGTAAGAACACTGAAGCTTTCTTT. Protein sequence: CASSFGRKNTEAFF.

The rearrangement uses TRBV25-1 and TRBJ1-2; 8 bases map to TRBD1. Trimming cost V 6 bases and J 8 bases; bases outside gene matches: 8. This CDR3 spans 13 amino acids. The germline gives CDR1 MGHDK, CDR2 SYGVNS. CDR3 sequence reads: CASRVGTGPGYTF. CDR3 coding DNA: TGTGCCAGCAGGGTCGGGACAGGACCCGGCTACACCTTC.

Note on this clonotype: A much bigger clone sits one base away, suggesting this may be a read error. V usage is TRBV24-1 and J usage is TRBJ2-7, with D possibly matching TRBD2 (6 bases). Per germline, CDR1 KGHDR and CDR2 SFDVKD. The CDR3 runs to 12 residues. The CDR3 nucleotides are TGTGCCACCAGTGCCCTGGGGGGAGAGCGGTACTTC. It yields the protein CATSALGGERYF.

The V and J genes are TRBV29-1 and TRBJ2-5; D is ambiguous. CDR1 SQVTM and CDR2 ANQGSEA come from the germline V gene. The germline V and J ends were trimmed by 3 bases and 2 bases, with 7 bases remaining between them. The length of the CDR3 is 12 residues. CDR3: CSVDRLQETQYF. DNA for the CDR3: TGCAGCGTTGATAGGTTGCAAGAGACCCAGTACTTC. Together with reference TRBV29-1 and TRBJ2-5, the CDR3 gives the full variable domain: SAVISQKPSRDICQRGTSLTIQCQVDSQVTMMFWYRQQPGQSLTLIATANQGSEATYESGFVIDKFPISRPNLTFSTLTVSNMSPEDSSIYLCSVDRLQETQYFGPGTRLLVL.

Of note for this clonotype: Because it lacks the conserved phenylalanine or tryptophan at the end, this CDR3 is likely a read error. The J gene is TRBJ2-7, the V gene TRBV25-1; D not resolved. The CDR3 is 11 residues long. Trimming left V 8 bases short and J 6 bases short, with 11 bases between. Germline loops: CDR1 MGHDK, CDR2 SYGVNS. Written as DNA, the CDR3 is TGTGCCAGCCGGTGGAATGGCGAGCAGTACCTC. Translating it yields CASRWNGEQYL.

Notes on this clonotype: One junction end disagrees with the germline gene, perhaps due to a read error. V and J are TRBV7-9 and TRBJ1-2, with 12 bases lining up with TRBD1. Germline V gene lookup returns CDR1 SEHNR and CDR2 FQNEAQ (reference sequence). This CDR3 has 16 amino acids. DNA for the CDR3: TGCGCCAGCAGCCAAGCCGGGACAGGGGGCTCCTATGGCTACACCTTC. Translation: CASSQAGTGGSYGYTF.

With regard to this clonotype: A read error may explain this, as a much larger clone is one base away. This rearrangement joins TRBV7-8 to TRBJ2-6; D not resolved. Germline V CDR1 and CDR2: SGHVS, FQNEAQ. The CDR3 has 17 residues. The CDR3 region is CARSVSQAPSGANVLTF. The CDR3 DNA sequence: TGTGCCCGCAGCGTATCCCAGGCCCCCTCTGGGGCCAACGTCCTGACTTTC. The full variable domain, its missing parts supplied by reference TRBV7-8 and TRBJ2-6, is GAGVSQSPRYKVAKRGQDVALRCDPISGHVSLFWYQQALGQGPEFLTYFQNEAQLDKSGLPSDRFFAERPEGSVSTLKIQRTQQEDSAVYLCARSVSQAPSGANVLTFGAGSRLTVL.

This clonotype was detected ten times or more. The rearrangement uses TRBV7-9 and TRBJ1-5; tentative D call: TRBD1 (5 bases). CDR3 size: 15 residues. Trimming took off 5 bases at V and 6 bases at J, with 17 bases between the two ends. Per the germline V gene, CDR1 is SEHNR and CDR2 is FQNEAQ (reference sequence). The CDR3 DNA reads TGTGCCAGCAGCCTATCGACAGAGCCCGGTCAGCCCCAGCATTTT. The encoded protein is CASSLSTEPGQPQHF.

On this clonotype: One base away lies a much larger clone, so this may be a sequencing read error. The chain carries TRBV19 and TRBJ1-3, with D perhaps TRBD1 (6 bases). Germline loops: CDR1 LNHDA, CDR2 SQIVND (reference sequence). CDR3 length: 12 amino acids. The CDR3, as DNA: TGTGCCAGTAGTTTACAGGGAAGCACCATATATTTT. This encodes CASSLQGSTIYF. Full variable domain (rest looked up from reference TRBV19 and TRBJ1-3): DGGITQSPKYLFRKEGQNVTLSCEQNLNHDAMYWYRQDPGQGLRLIYYSQIVNDFQKGDIAEGYSVSREKKESFPLTVTSAQKNPTAFYLCASSLQGSTIYFGEGSWLTVV.

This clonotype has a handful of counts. The CDR3 DNA reads TGTGCCAGCAGCCAAGGCGTGCGGGTTAATGAAAAACTGTTTTTT. Translating gives CASSQGVRVNEKLFF. The chain uses TRBV3-1 and TRBJ1-4; D gene ambiguous. The CDR3 is made up of 15 amino acids. Trimming removed 1 base at V and 4 bases at J, with 10 bases between. The V gene's germline CDR1 is LGHDT and CDR2 YNNKEL (reference sequence).

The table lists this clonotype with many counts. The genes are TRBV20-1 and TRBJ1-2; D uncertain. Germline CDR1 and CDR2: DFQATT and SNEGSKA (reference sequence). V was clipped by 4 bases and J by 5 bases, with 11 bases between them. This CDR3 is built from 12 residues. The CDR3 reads CSATVGPYGYTF. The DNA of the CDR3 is TGCAGTGCTACGGTAGGGCCGTATGGCTACACCTTC.

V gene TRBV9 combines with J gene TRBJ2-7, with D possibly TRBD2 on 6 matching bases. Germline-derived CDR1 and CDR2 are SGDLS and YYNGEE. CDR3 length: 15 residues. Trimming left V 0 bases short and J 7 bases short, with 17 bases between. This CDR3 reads CASSVDPGSIGEQYF. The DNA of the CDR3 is TGTGCCAGCAGCGTAGACCCCGGGAGCATTGGGGAGCAGTACTTC.

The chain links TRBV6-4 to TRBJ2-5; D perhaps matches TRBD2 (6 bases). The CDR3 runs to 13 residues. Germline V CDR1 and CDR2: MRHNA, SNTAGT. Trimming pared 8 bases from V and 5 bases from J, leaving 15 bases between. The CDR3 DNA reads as TGTGCCAGCGCGGCGGGGCGGGTTGAGACCCAGTACTTC. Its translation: CASAAGRVETQYF.

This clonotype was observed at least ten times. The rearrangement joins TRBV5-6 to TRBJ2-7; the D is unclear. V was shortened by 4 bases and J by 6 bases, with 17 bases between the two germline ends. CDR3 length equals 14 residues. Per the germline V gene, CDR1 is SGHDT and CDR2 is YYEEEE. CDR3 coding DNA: TGTGCCAGCAGCACGACGAGGTTTTCTGCCGAGCAGTACTTC. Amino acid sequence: CASSTTRFSAEQYF.

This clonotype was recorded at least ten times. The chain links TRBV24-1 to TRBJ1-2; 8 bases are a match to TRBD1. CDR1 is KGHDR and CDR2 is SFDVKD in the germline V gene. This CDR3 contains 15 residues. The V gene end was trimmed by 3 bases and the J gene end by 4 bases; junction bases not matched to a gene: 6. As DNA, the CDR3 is TGTGCCACCAGTGATCCAGGGGGCGCGGCCTATGGCTACACCTTC. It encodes CATSDPGGAAYGYTF.

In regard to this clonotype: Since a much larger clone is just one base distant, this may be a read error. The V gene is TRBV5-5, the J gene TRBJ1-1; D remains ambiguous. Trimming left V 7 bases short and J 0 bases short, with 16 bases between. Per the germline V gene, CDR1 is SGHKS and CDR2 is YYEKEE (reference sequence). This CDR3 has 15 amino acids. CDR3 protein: CASGKGLAMNTEAFF. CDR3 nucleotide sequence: TGTGCCAGCGGCAAGGGCTTGGCTATGAACACTGAAGCTTTCTTT.

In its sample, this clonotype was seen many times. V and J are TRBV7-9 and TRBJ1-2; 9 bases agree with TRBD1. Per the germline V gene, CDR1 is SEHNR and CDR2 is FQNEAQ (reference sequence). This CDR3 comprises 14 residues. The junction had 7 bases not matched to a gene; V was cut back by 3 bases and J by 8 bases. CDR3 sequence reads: CASSLETGGGGYTF. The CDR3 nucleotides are TGTGCCAGCAGCTTGGAGACAGGGGGAGGCGGCTACACCTTC.

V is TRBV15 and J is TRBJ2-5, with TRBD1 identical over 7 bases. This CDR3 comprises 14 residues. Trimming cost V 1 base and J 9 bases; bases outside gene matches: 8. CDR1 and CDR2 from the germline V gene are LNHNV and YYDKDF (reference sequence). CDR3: CATSRGQGIQPQYF. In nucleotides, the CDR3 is TGTGCCACCAGCAGAGGACAGGGTATACAGCCCCAGTACTTC. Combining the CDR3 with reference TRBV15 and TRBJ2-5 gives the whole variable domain DAMVIQNPRYQVTQFGKPVTLSCSQTLNHNVMYWYQQKSSQAPKLLFHYYDKDFNNEADTPDNFQSRRPNTSFCFLDIRSPGLGDTAMYLCATSRGQGIQPQYFGPGTRLLVL.

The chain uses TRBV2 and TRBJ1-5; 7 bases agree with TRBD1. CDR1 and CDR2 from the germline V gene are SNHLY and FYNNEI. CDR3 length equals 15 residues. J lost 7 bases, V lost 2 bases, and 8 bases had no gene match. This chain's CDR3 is CASSEPRQGGQPQHF. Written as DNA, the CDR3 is TGTGCCAGCAGTGAACCCAGACAGGGCGGGCAGCCCCAGCATTTT.

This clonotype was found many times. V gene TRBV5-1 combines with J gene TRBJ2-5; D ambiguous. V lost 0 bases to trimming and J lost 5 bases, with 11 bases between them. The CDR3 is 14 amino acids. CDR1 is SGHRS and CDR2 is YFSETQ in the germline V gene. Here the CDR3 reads CASSLGVVTETQYF. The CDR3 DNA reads TGCGCCAGCAGCTTGGGCGTGGTGACGGAGACCCAGTACTTC.

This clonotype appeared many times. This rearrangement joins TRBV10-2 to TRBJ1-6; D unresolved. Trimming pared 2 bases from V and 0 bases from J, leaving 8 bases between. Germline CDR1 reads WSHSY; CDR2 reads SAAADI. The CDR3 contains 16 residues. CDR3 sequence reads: CASSEMGGSYNSPLHF. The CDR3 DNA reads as TGCGCCAGCAGTGAGATGGGAGGCTCCTATAATTCACCCCTCCACTTT.

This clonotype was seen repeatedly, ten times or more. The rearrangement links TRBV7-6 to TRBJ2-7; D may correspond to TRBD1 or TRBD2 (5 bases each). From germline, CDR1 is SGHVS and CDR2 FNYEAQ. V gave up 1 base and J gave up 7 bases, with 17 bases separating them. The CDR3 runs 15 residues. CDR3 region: CASSLEWRGTREQYF. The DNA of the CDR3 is TGTGCCAGCAGCTTAGAATGGAGAGGGACGAGGGAGCAGTACTTC.

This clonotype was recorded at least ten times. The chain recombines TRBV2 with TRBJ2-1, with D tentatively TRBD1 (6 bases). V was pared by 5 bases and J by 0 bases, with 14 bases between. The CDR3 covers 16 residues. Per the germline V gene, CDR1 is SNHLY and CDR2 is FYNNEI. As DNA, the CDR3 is TGTGCCAGCAGTAGGACAGTACCGAGCTCCTACAATGAGCAGTTCTTC. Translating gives CASSRTVPSSYNEQFF.

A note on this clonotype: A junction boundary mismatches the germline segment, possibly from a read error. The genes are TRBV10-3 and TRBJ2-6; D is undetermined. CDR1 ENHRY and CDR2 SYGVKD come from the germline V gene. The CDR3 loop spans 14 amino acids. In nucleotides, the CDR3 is TGTGCCATCAGTGGAACCGCTGGGGACAACGTCCTGACTTTC. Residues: CAISGTAGDNVLTF.

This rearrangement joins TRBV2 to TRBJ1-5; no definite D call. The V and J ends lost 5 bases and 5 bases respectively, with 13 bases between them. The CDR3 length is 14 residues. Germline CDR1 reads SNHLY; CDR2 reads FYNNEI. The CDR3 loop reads CASSLFARDQPQHF. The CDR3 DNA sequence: TGTGCCAGCAGTTTGTTTGCGCGGGATCAGCCCCAGCATTTT.

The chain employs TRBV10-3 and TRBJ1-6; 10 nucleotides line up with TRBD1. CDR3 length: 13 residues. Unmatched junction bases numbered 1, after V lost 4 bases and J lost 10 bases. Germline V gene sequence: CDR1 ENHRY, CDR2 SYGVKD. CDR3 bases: TGTGCCATCAGTGCGACAGGGGGCTCACCCCTCCACTTT. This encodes CAISATGGSPLHF.

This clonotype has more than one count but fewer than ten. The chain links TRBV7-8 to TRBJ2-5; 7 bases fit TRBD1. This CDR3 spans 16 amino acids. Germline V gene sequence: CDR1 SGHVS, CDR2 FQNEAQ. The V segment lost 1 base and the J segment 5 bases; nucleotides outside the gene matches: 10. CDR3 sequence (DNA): TGTGCCAGCAGCTTAGAAAGAGAGCGACAGGGTGAGACCCAGTACTTC. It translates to CASSLERERQGETQYF. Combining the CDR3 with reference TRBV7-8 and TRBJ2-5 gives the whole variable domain GAGVSQSPRYKVAKRGQDVALRCDPISGHVSLFWYQQALGQGPEFLTYFQNEAQLDKSGLPSDRFFAERPEGSVSTLKIQRTQQEDSAVYLCASSLERERQGETQYFGPGTRLLVL.

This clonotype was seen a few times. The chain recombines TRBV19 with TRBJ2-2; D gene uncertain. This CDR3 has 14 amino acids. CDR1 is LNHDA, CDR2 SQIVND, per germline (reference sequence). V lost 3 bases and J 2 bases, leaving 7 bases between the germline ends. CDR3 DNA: TGTGCCAGTAGTATGGTCGAAAACACCGGGGAGCTGTTTTTT. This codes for CASSMVENTGELFF.